The 26 T cell receptor beta chains given below trace back to one sample, sequenced in a study of cytomegalovirus exposure and HLA in healthy donors. PCR used 60 Vbeta primers and 13 Jbeta primers. The table came from immunoSEQ multiplex PCR; TCRdb's copy has only in-frame clones and leaves some out. In the table there are roughly 200,000 clones, around 75% of which are singletons. The sequenced sample was PBMCs. The receptors shown here come from a woman between 25 and 40 years old in good health and CMV-seronegative.

V is TRBV6-1 and J is TRBJ2-7; D is perhaps TRBD1 (6 bases). CDR3 length: 15 amino acids. Trimming took off 2 bases at V and 4 bases at J, with 15 bases between the two ends. Germline V gene sequence: CDR1 MNHNS, CDR2 SASEGT. CDR3 DNA sequence: TGTGCCAGCAGTGAATACGGGGACACATCTTACGAGCAGTACTTC. Translating gives CASSEYGDTSYEQYF.

The chain links TRBV29-1 to TRBJ2-5; possibly TRBD2 for D (6 bases). Trimming removed 8 bases at V and 7 bases at J, with 20 bases between. Germline loops: CDR1 SQVTM, CDR2 ANQGSEA. The CDR3 spans 13 residues. The CDR3 DNA follows: TGCAGCTCCCGGGGGATTCTTACGGGGACCCAGTACTTC. Translation: CSSRGILTGTQYF.

This chain links TRBV21-1 with TRBJ2-5; the table calls TRBD1, which could not be checked here. TRBV21-1 is noted as a pseudogene. This CDR3 has 14 amino acids. CDR3 coding DNA: TGTGCCAGCAGATGGGGACAGGGACAAGAGACCCAGTACTTC. Amino acid sequence: CASRWGQGQETQYF.

The chain couples TRBV9 to TRBJ1-3; no firm D call. Trimming removed 0 bases from V and 0 bases from J, with 13 bases in between. This CDR3 contains 17 residues. Germline V lookup: CDR1 SGDLS, CDR2 YYNGEE. CDR3 amino acids: CASSVESGSVSGNTIYF. Here the CDR3 DNA reads TGTGCCAGCAGCGTAGAGAGTGGGAGCGTCTCTGGAAACACCATATATTTT.

This clone was picked up one time. The rearrangement links TRBV5-1 to TRBJ2-5; D is undetermined. Trimming cost V 4 bases and J 7 bases, with 11 bases left between them. The CDR3 is made up of 12 amino acids. CDR1 and CDR2 (germline): SGHRS, YFSETQ. The CDR3, as DNA: TGCGCCAGCAGCCTAGAAGGTGTGACCCAGTACTTC. Its translation is CASSLEGVTQYF.

This sequence joins TRBV7-2 and TRBJ2-2; 7 nucleotides agree with TRBD1. The CDR3 covers 14 residues. V shed 6 bases and J 3 bases; nucleotides not matched to a gene: 4. Germline loops: CDR1 SGHTA, CDR2 FQGNSA. The CDR3 is CASSGTAHTGELFF. CDR3 sequence (DNA): TGTGCCAGCAGTGGGACAGCCCACACCGGGGAGCTGTTTTTT.

The chain joins TRBV7-2 to TRBJ2-4; TRBD2 matches 9 bases. The germline V gene has CDR1 SGHTA and CDR2 FQGNSA. The CDR3 loop spans 15 amino acids. V shed 5 bases and J 6 bases; nucleotides not matched to a gene: 8. The CDR3 region has the DNA TGTGCCAGCAGCCTAAGAGGGACTAGCCGAAACATTCAGTACTTC. Its protein product is CASSLRGTSRNIQYF.

About this clone itself: Germline is not matched at one junction end, which may reflect a read error. The rearrangement links TRBV7-9 to TRBJ2-7, with 7 bases lining up with TRBD1. Germline CDR1 is SEHNR and CDR2 is FQNEAQ (reference sequence). This CDR3 is built from 16 residues. The CDR3 here is CSSSLLRGHGSYEQYF. The CDR3 DNA sequence: TGTTCCAGCAGCTTACTTAGGGGGCACGGCTCCTACGAGCAGTACTTC.

This sequence joins TRBV11-3 and TRBJ2-5, with D perhaps TRBD2 (5 bases). V was cut by 1 base and J by 1 base, with 7 bases left in between. This CDR3 has 14 amino acids. Germline V gene data show CDR1 as SGHNT and CDR2 as YENEEA. CDR3 DNA: TGTGCCAGCAGCTTAGGGAGGAGCCAAGAGACCCAGTACTTC. Residues: CASSLGRSQETQYF.

The genes are TRBV19 and TRBJ2-3; 7 positions agree with TRBD1. The CDR3 consists of 15 residues. V lost 9 bases and J lost 0; bases outside the gene matches: 9. Per germline, CDR1 LNHDA and CDR2 SQIVND (reference sequence). The CDR3 nucleotides are TGTGCCAGCAAGACCGACAGGGCTAGCACAGATACGCAGTATTTT. Translation gives CASKTDRASTDTQYF.

In its sample, this clone was seen a few times. This rearrangement joins TRBV6-1 to TRBJ2-1; perhaps TRBD1 as D (5 bases). CDR1 is MNHNS, CDR2 SASEGT, per germline. The CDR3 contains 15 residues. V was cut by 1 base and J by 4 bases, with 11 bases left in between. This CDR3 is CASSEEQGFYNEQFF. Written as DNA, the CDR3 is TGTGCCAGCAGTGAAGAGCAGGGTTTTTACAATGAGCAGTTCTTC.

This rearrangement joins TRBV28 to TRBJ1-1, with D perhaps matching TRBD1 (5 bases). With 5 bases removed from V and 5 bases from J, the gap between germline ends came to 15 bases. Germline assignment: CDR1 MDHEN and CDR2 SYDVKM. The CDR3 is made up of 14 amino acids. The DNA of the CDR3 is TGTGCCAGCAGTCCTTATCACAAGGGGACTGAAGCTTTCTTT. Its protein is CASSPYHKGTEAFF. Based on the CDR3 plus reference TRBV28 and TRBJ1-1, the full variable domain is DVKVTQSSRYLVKRTGEKVFLECVQDMDHENMFWYRQDPGLGLRLIYFSYDVKMKEKGDIPEGYSVSREKKERFSLILESASTNQTSMYLCASSPYHKGTEAFFGQGTRLTVV.

The gene calls are TRBV18 and TRBJ1-3; D remains unclear. Germline V gene data show CDR1 as KGHSH and CDR2 as LQKENI. This CDR3 is built from 13 residues. Trimming removed 5 bases from V and 2 bases from J, with 7 bases in between. The CDR3 reads CASSDTAGNTIYF. As DNA, the CDR3 is TGTGCCAGCTCAGATACGGCTGGAAACACCATATATTTT.

On this clone: This sample also contains other DNA sequences that code for the same CDR3. The chain employs TRBV5-4 and TRBJ1-2; D perhaps matches TRBD1 (6 bases). This CDR3 has 13 amino acids. V lost 0 bases and J lost 5, with 8 bases in between. Germline-derived CDR1 and CDR2 are SGHNT and YYREEE (reference sequence). The CDR3 protein is CASSLETGYGYTF. CDR3 nucleotide sequence: TGTGCCAGCAGCTTGGAAACAGGGTATGGCTACACCTTC.

The rearrangement uses TRBV7-9 and TRBJ2-6; 7 nucleotides line up with TRBD1. Germline V gives CDR1 SEHNR, CDR2 FQNEAQ (reference sequence). CDR3 length equals 17 residues. Trimming at V came to 1 base and at J to 10 bases, leaving 13 bases not matched to a gene. The CDR3 DNA sequence: TGTGCCAGCAGCTTAGGTCCAGGGGGTCTGGACCCGAACGTCCTGACTTTC. Its protein product is CASSLGPGGLDPNVLTF.

The chain couples TRBV12-5 to TRBJ2-7; unclear D gene. The V gene's germline CDR1 is LGHNT and CDR2 FRNRAP. This CDR3 region has 15 residues. Trimming stripped 2 bases from V and 2 bases from J, with 13 bases between. This CDR3 is CASGLISWQAYEQYF. In nucleotides, the CDR3 is TGTGCTAGTGGTTTGATATCTTGGCAGGCCTACGAGCAGTACTTC.

V and J are TRBV4-1 and TRBJ2-1; 12 positions match TRBD2. Trimming cost V 2 bases and J 3 bases; bases outside gene matches: 20. The germline V gene encodes CDR1 MGHRA and CDR2 YSYEKL. The CDR3 loop spans 22 amino acids. The CDR3 spells CASSQPLWTSGESITHYNEQFF. Here the CDR3 DNA reads TGCGCCAGCAGCCAACCACTGTGGACTAGCGGGGAGAGTATAACCCACTACAATGAGCAGTTCTTC.

The chain is built from TRBV28 and TRBJ2-7; 7 nucleotides align to TRBD2. V lost 5 bases, J lost 4 bases, and 17 bases stayed unmatched. The germline V gene has CDR1 MDHEN and CDR2 SYDVKM. The CDR3 has 17 amino acids. The CDR3 here is CASSRNGDLAAEYEQYF. CDR3 DNA: TGTGCCAGCAGTCGTAACGGAGACCTAGCGGCAGAGTACGAGCAGTACTTC.

CDR3 nucleotide sequence: TGTGCCAGTAGTAGGCTAGCGGGAGACTACGAGCAGTACTTC. Protein: CASSRLAGDYEQYF. This chain connects TRBV19 to TRBJ2-5; 10 nucleotides align to TRBD2. The J call is doubtful: the DNA matches TRBJ2-7 better. CDR1 is LNHDA, CDR2 SQIVND, per germline (reference sequence). CDR3 length: 14 residues.

The chain has TRBV19 and TRBJ1-6; 8 positions agree with TRBD1. J gave up 7 bases and V 2 bases, and 7 bases lay outside the gene matches. This CDR3 spans 16 amino acids. Germline V gene lookup returns CDR1 LNHDA and CDR2 SQIVND (reference sequence). As DNA, the CDR3 is TGTGCCAGTAGTATAAGGGGCAGGGGGCGGAATTCACCCCTCCACTTT. The encoded protein is CASSIRGRGRNSPLHF.

This clone was counted a few times. The chain carries TRBV10-2 and TRBJ2-7; 10 nucleotides line up with TRBD2. The J segment lost 0 bases and the V segment lost 5 bases, leaving 13 bases of the junction unmatched. The CDR3 length is 18 residues. Germline V gene lookup returns CDR1 WSHSY and CDR2 SAAADI. The CDR3 coding sequence is TGCGCCAGCAGTAGTAAAACTAGCGGGACCCCCAGCTCCTACGAGCAGTACTTC. Residues: CASSSKTSGTPSSYEQYF.

The genes are TRBV9 and TRBJ1-2; a weak D match, TRBD1 (6 bases). This CDR3 is 15 amino acids long. V was clipped by 3 bases and J by 0 bases, with 12 bases between them. Per germline, CDR1 SGDLS and CDR2 YYNGEE. CDR3 coding DNA: TGTGCCAGCAGCGCACAGACAGGAGCTAACTATGGCTACACCTTC. It encodes CASSAQTGANYGYTF.

This chain joins TRBV7-2 and TRBJ1-5; 7 bases line up with TRBD1. The length of the CDR3 is 15 residues. J lost 3 bases, V lost 3 bases, and 5 bases had no gene match. Germline CDR1 is SGHTA and CDR2 is FQGNSA. The CDR3 region has the DNA TGTGCCAGCAGCTTCCGGGACAGTTCCAATCAGCCCCAGCATTTT. The encoded protein is CASSFRDSSNQPQHF. The full variable domain, completed using reference TRBV7-2 and TRBJ1-5, is GAGVSQSPSNKVTEKGKDVELRCDPISGHTALYWYRQSLGQGLEFLIYFQGNSAPDKSGLPSDRFSAERTGGSVSTLTIQRTQQEDSAVYLCASSFRDSSNQPQHFGDGTRLSIL.

This clone showed up just a few times. The chain has TRBV11-2 and TRBJ1-2, with TRBD1 as a possible D gene (5 bases). Germline CDR1 and CDR2: SGHAT and FQNNGV. The germline V and J ends were trimmed by 4 bases and 4 bases, with 13 bases remaining between them. The CDR3 extends over 14 amino acids. CDR3 coding DNA: TGTGCCAGCAGCTCAACCCAGACAGTCTATGGCTACACCTTC. As protein: CASSSTQTVYGYTF.

The gene calls are TRBV18 and TRBJ2-1; tentative D call: TRBD2 (5 bases). The CDR3 loop spans 15 amino acids. The germline CDR1 and CDR2 sequences are KGHSH and LQKENI. Trimming pared 0 bases from V and 8 bases from J, leaving 14 bases between. CDR3 coding DNA: TGTGCCAGCTCACCACCGTCGCGTCGGCGGGATGAGCAGTTCTTC. Translated: CASSPPSRRRDEQFF.

CDR3 protein: CASSYSIGGAETQYF. As DNA, the CDR3 is TGTGCCAGCAGTTACTCGATCGGGGGGGCAGAGACCCAGTACTTC. V is TRBV6-5 and J is TRBJ2-5; 8 bases match TRBD2. The CDR3 spans 15 residues. Germline lookup yields CDR1 MNHEY and CDR2 SVGAGI. Trimming removed 0 bases from V and 4 bases from J; junction bases left unmatched: 4.